These 16 T cell receptor beta chains originate from one sample sequenced in a study of blood T cells in healthy people across ages. A second 7 to 11 cycle PCR used barcoded and J-beta primers. TCRdb passed the 5' RACE reads through MiXCR, listing each CDR3 protein once. The data show 800,000 or so distinct CDR3 sequences, with approximately 65% seen just once and around 30% held by the top ten. Sequencing used blood. The origin of the receptors is a man aged 30 to 45 in good health.

J is TRBJ2-1 and V is TRBV2; D gene uncertain. The germline V gene encodes CDR1 SNHLY and CDR2 FYNNEI. The CDR3 runs to 10 residues. V was pared by 5 bases and J by 13 bases, with 9 bases between. The CDR3 region is CASSISEQFF. CDR3 bases: TGTGCCAGCAGTATAAGCGAACAGTTCTTC.

The genes are TRBV20-1 and TRBJ2-4; no clear D gene. The germline V gene encodes CDR1 DFQATT and CDR2 SNEGSKA (reference sequence). V was clipped by 6 bases and J by 5 bases, with 11 bases between them. This CDR3 has 12 residues. The CDR3 loop reads CSAPPFENIQYF. For the CDR3, the DNA is TGCAGTGCCCCCCCGTTTGAAAACATTCAGTACTTC.

This chain joins TRBV5-5 and TRBJ2-3; 11 bases match TRBD2. CDR3 length: 17 residues. The V and J ends lost 5 bases and 0 bases, in that order; junction bases with no gene match: 8. Per the germline V gene, CDR1 is SGHKS and CDR2 is YYEKEE (reference sequence). The DNA for the CDR3 is TGTGCCAGCAGGTCACTAGCGGGGGAAACTAGCACAGATACGCAGTATTTT. This translates into CASRSLAGETSTDTQYF.

The count of this clonotype is one. The V and J genes are TRBV20-1 and TRBJ1-4; possibly TRBD1 for D (5 bases). V was pared by 7 bases and J by 7 bases, with 13 bases between. The CDR3 has 12 amino acids. The germline V gene has CDR1 DFQATT and CDR2 SNEGSKA (reference sequence). CDR3: CSGGEYGEKLFF. The CDR3 DNA follows: TGCAGTGGGGGGGAGTACGGTGAAAAACTGTTTTTT.

The genes are TRBV4-1 and TRBJ1-4; no clear D. Per the germline V gene, CDR1 is MGHRA and CDR2 is YSYEKL. The CDR3 runs to 17 residues. V shed 4 bases and J shed 0 bases, with 15 bases lying between them. The DNA of the CDR3 is TGCGCCAGCAGCCGGAGACTCCTCGGTGCAACTAATGAAAAACTGTTTTTT. It encodes CASSRRLLGATNEKLFF.

The chain links TRBV5-4 to TRBJ2-5; D not resolved. Germline V gene sequence: CDR1 SGHNT, CDR2 YYREEE (reference sequence). With 1 base removed from V and 2 bases from J, the gap between germline ends came to 12 bases. This CDR3 has 15 residues. For the CDR3, the DNA is TGTGCCAGCAGCTTGCGTCTAGTGGGGCAAGAGACCCAGTACTTC. Its protein product is CASSLRLVGQETQYF.

V usage is TRBV27 and J usage is TRBJ2-3, with 9 bases that match TRBD2. V trimming: 2 bases; J trimming: 7 bases; junction bases outside the gene matches: 7. Germline values: CDR1 MNHEY, CDR2 SMNVEV (reference sequence). The CDR3 totals 15 residues. Here the CDR3 reads CASSLTGLAMYTQYF. The CDR3 nucleotides are TGTGCCAGCAGTTTAACGGGACTAGCAATGTATACGCAGTATTTT.

There are a few counts of this clonotype. The chain couples TRBV28 to TRBJ1-6, with D possibly TRBD1 on 5 matching bases. CDR3 size: 13 residues. V lost 8 bases to trimming and J lost 9 bases, with 14 bases between them. The germline V gene has CDR1 MDHEN and CDR2 SYDVKM. The CDR3 loop reads CASAGGSGSPLHF. Written as DNA, the CDR3 is TGTGCCAGCGCGGGGGGTTCGGGTTCACCCCTCCACTTT.

This clonotype is a singleton in its sample. This chain uses TRBV7-2 with TRBJ2-3; 10 nucleotides line up with TRBD2. This CDR3 has 15 residues. After removal of 6 bases from V and 2 bases from J, the junction contained 5 bases not matched to a gene. Per the germline V gene, CDR1 is SGHTA and CDR2 is FQGNSA. The CDR3: CASSRAGGNTDTQYF. CDR3 bases: TGTGCCAGCAGTCGAGCGGGGGGGAACACAGATACGCAGTATTTT. The entire variable domain, with the rest obtained from reference TRBV7-2 and TRBJ2-3, is as follows: GAGVSQSPSNKVTEKGKDVELRCDPISGHTALYWYRQSLGQGLEFLIYFQGNSAPDKSGLPSDRFSAERTGGSVSTLTIQRTQQEDSAVYLCASSRAGGNTDTQYFGPGTRLTVL.

This clonotype has a handful of counts. CDR3 in amino acids: CASSARDRDTQYF. CDR3 coding DNA: TGTGCCAGCAGCGCCCGGGACAGAGATACGCAGTATTTT. This rearrangement joins TRBV7-2 to TRBJ2-3; 7 nucleotides line up with TRBD1. The CDR3 is made up of 13 amino acids. From germline, CDR1 is SGHTA and CDR2 FQGNSA. V shed 5 bases, J shed 5 bases, and the junction held 4 bases outside the gene matches.

This chain connects TRBV20-1 to TRBJ2-4, with D maybe TRBD2 (6 bases). The end of the DNA is better explained by TRBJ2-7, so the J call may be wrong. This CDR3 has 13 residues. CDR1 and CDR2 (germline): DFQATT, SNEGSKA (reference sequence). In DNA, the CDR3 is TGCAGTGCTAGTGGGGGGTGGGACTACGAGCAGTACTTC. Its protein is CSASGGWDYEQYF.

This clonotype was detected only a few times. The chain combines TRBV7-3 with TRBJ2-1; 8 bases map to TRBD1. V was clipped by 5 bases and J by 7 bases; unmatched bases: 10. In germline, CDR1 is SGHTA, CDR2 FQGTGA. The CDR3 loop spans 15 amino acids. The CDR3 DNA follows: TGTGCCAGCAGCCCGATGCAGGGGGCTGTAAATGAGCAGTTCTTC. Protein sequence: CASSPMQGAVNEQFF.

The V and J genes are TRBV25-1 and TRBJ1-2; TRBD1 is a possible D gene (5 bases). The V and J ends lost 2 bases and 7 bases respectively, with 14 bases between them. The V gene's germline CDR1 is MGHDK and CDR2 SYGVNS. This CDR3 is built from 14 residues. The CDR3 nucleotides are TGTGCCAGCAGTGAAGGTTGGGCAGGGACTGGCTACACCTTC. It translates to CASSEGWAGTGYTF.

The chain uses TRBV20-1 and TRBJ2-2, with 8 positions matching TRBD2. CDR1 is DFQATT and CDR2 is SNEGSKA in the germline V gene (reference sequence). V was pared by 0 bases and J by 3 bases, with 9 bases of the junction left unmatched. The CDR3 runs to 17 residues. The CDR3 sequence: CSARDATSGTDTGELFF. The CDR3 nucleotides are TGCAGTGCTAGAGATGCAACTAGCGGTACAGACACCGGGGAGCTGTTTTTT.

This chain connects TRBV20-1 to TRBJ2-4; TRBD2 matches 10 bases. V shed 4 bases, J shed 6 bases, and the junction held 6 bases outside the gene matches. This CDR3 is 14 amino acids long. Germline CDR1 is DFQATT and CDR2 is SNEGSKA (reference sequence). The DNA of the CDR3 is TGCAGTGCTATAATAGCGGGGGGTTCAAACATTCAGTACTTC. Protein: CSAIIAGGSNIQYF.

The rearrangement uses TRBV27 and TRBJ1-2, with 7 bases that match TRBD1. This CDR3 is built from 15 residues. Trimming cost V 2 bases and J 5 bases; bases outside gene matches: 8. Germline V gene data show CDR1 as MNHEY and CDR2 as SMNVEV (reference sequence). The CDR3 loop is CASSLRTGNGYGYTF. CDR3 coding DNA: TGTGCCAGCAGTTTACGGACAGGAAATGGATATGGCTACACCTTC.